The present TCR beta chain was sequenced within a study of T cell repertoires in cytomegalovirus infection (dated by TCRdb to the late 2010s). For context, the study as a whole: Alongside well-studied HLA-B-restricted epitopes, the peptide stimulations were aimed at recently identified HLA-C-restricted CMV epitopes, whose presentation resists viral immunomodulation. Donor HLA type was relevant to the analysis, because carriage of CMV infection together with the matching HLA type was indicated by public TCR beta signatures. What the research found in general, with its limitations: The ex vivo response was dominated by HLA-C-restricted CMV-specific TCR beta clonotypes, which also provided the single most frequent clonotype in two of eight donors. In both this cohort and an independent cohort of under 450 donors, the cumulative frequency of public TCR beta family members distinguished carriers of CMV infection plus the relevant HLA type.

For sequencing, an Illumina HiSeq 1500 was employed. The raw public data were reprocessed by TCRdb itself: fastp quality trimming at Q25, MiXCR clonotype calling, in-frame beta chains only. Entries that share a CDR3 protein sequence are merged under the most common genes and DNA. Across this sample there are 45,000 to 65,000 distinct CDR3 sequences, with roughly 21% seen only once. The ten largest clones take up around 80% of the sample. The sample's treatment or condition label, in plain terms: in vitro stimulation with specific CMV peptide epitopes to enrich CMV-specific T cells. Regarding this clonotype: Its cognate antigen has yet to be identified. The input lacks base qualities; no much larger clone sits a single base away.

The receptor's source is a human donor in good health (CMV status not recorded). Some clones in this sample may be carry-over from other donors' samples. This specimen was CD8+ T cells from cultured PBMCs, taken from culture after CMV antigen stimulation.

Here the CDR3 is given as CASSPVVDEQFF. Read as DNA, the sequence is TGTGCCAGCAGTCCCGTAGTCGATGAGCAGTTCTTC. The V and J segments used are TRBV12-3 or TRBV12-4 and TRBJ2-1, with the identity of the D gene unclear. Deletion took 5 bases off V and 8 bases off J, with a span of 10 bases between the germline ends. The CDR3 starts with the cysteine, ends with the phenylalanine, and has 12 residues. The DNA shown is the 36-base CDR3, in frame from base 1.